This TCR beta chain emerged from a study of OX40 agonist ivuxolimab in advanced cancers. Turning to the study itself: Patients were given ivuxolimab, an antibody that agonizes OX40 (CD134). Study-wide results and limits: Some nonresponders additionally presented with little normalized T-cell clonal expansion. No antigen was identified for the clonally expanded peripheral T cells.

The V gene's germline CDR1 is SGHAT and CDR2 FQNNGV. The V gene end was trimmed by 5 bases and the J gene end by 2 bases; junction bases not matched to a gene: 3. This CDR3 has 14 residues. With baseline, cycle 4 day 1, and cycle 7 day 1 as timepoints, blood was sampled. Data came from immunoSEQ multiplex PCR; TCRdb stores just in-frame clones and leaves some out. The sample gives 75,000 to 80,000 clones, 85% to 95% of which show up once; about a fifth is in the top ten. Concerning this clone itself: Antigen specificity is unknown.

The sample in question was CD4+ or CD8+ T cells sorted from blood, obtained in a trial of the OX40 agonist ivuxolimab. The TCR was taken from an adult with an advanced solid tumor such as melanoma, head and neck, liver or kidney cancer. The V and J genes are TRBV11-2 and TRBJ2-7, with 10 bases fitting TRBD1. CDR3 DNA sequence: TGTGCCAGCAGCCCCGGGACAGGGGCCTACGAGCAGTACTTC. Translated: CASSPGTGAYEQYF. Together with reference TRBV11-2 and TRBJ2-7, the CDR3 gives the full variable domain: EAGVAQSPRYKIIEKRQSVAFWCNPISGHATLYWYQQILGQGPKLLIQFQNNGVVDDSQLPKDRFSAERLKGVDSTLKIQPAKLEDSAVYLCASSPGTGAYEQYFGPGTRLTVT.